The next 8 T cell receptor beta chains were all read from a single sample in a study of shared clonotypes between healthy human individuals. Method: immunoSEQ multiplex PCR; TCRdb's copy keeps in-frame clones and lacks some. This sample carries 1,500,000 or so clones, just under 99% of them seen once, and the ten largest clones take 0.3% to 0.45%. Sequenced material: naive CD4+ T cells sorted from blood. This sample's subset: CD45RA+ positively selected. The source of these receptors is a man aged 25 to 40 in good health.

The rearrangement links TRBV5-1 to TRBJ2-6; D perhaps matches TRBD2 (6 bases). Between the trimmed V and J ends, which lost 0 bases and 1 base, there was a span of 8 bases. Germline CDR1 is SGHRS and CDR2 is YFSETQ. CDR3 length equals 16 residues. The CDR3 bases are TGCGCCAGCAGCTTGGTCGCGGGATCTGGGGCCAACGTCCTGACTTTC. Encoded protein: CASSLVAGSGANVLTF.

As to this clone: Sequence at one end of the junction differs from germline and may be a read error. CDR3 region: CASSPPSGLWGTDTQYF. The CDR3, as DNA: TGTGCCAGCTCGCCACCCTCAGGCTTGTGGGGCACAGATACGCAGTATTTT. J is TRBJ2-3 and V is TRBV18; the D is unclear. The V gene's germline CDR1 is KGHSH and CDR2 LQKENI. The CDR3 is made up of 17 amino acids. The full variable domain, in which reference TRBV18 and TRBJ2-3 provide the parts outside the CDR3, is NAGVMQNPRHLVRRRGQEARLRCSPMKGHSHVYWYRQLPEEGLKFMVYLQKENIIDESGMPKERFSAEFPKEGPSILRIQQVVRGDSAAYFCASSPPSGLWGTDTQYFGPGTRLTVL.

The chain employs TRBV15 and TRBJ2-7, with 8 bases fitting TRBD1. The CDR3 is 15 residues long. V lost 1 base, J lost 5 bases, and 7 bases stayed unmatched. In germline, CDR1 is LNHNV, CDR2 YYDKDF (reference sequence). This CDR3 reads CATSRGDRGRDEQYF. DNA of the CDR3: TGTGCCACCAGCAGAGGTGACAGGGGCAGGGACGAGCAGTACTTC.

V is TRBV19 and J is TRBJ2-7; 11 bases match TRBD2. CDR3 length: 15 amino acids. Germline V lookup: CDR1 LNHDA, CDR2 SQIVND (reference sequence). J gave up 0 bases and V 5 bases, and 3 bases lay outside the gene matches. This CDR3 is CASSGGLAGSYEQYF. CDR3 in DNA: TGTGCCAGTAGTGGAGGACTAGCGGGCTCCTACGAGCAGTACTTC.

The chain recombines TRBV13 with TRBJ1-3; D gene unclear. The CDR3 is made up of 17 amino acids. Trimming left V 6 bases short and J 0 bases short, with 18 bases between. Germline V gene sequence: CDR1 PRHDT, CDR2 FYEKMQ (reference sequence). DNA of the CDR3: TGTGCCAGCAGTCCGAGCTGGTTTGCTGACTCTGGAAACACCATATATTTT. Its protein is CASSPSWFADSGNTIYF.

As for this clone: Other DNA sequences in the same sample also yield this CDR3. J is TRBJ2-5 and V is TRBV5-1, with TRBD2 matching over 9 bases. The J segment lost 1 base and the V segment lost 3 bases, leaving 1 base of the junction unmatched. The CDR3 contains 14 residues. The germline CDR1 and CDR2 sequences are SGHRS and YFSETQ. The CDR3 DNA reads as TGCGCCAGCAGCTCGACTAGCGGCCAAGAGACCCAGTACTTC. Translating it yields CASSSTSGQETQYF.

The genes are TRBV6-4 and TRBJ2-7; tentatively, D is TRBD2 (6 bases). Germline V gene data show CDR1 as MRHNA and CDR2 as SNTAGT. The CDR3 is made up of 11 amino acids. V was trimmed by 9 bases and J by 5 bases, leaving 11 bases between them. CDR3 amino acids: CARQWEDEQYF. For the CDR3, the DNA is TGTGCCAGACAATGGGAGGACGAGCAGTACTTC.

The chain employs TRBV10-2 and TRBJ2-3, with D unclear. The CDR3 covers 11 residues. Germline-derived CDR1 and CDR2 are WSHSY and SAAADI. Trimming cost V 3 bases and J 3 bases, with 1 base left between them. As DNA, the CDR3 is TGCGCCAGCAGTGAAACAGATACGCAGTATTTT. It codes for CASSETDTQYF.